Here is one TCR beta chain with its context. Its antigen specificity is not known. The sample holds no much larger clone one base away, and base qualities are not on file. The data stem from a study of cytomegalovirus exposure and HLA in healthy donors (dated by TCRdb to about 2017). About the investigation overall: An earlier analysis of under 600 of the donors reported 250 to 350 Gb of sequence data and 120 million or so unique TCR beta sequences from 150 million to 200 million T cells. Typing coverage differed by locus: A, B, C, DRB1 and DQB1 were typed in roughly 620-630 donors, DQA1 in 500 to 550, DPA1 in some 610, and DPB1 in 450 to 480. Donor age, sex, ethnicity and CMV serostatus were compiled together with the repertoire data. A handful of DR-DQ haplotypes were handled as single units for association and clustering because linkage in the cohort was strong. The study used immunosequencing to profile the T cell repertoires of 666 subjects and linked those repertoires to cytomegalovirus serostatus. High-throughput TCR immunosequencing, statistical association of individual TCRs with disease status, and machine learning were combined to predict cytomegalovirus infection status. In an earlier analysis of 500 to 650 of the donors, high-throughput TCR beta sequencing was used to judge whether each TCR beta V gene segment behaved as functional or pseudogenic. Approximately 300 gigabases of sequencing data and some 85 million unique TCR sequences were included in an early release covering about 700 HLA-typed donors. The aim of the study was to test whether cataloging public T cell receptors could identify signatures of past pathogen exposure. A later analysis re-analyzed previously published TCR beta repertoires from 666 donors and added high-resolution HLA genotyping to study TCR occurrence patterns. The genetic ancestry cluster associated with self-reported Caucasian donors included roughly 84% of the 398 genotyped donors. Along with the roughly 610-subject first cohort, a separate validation cohort of more than 90 different subjects was used. In a later genetic analysis, genome-wide SNP genotypes for about 60% of the 666 donors were used, and that subset was treated as a discovery cohort. All discovery cohort repertoires had been generated using a single sequencing platform. The later analysis used no new phenotypic data to find candidate immune exposures, relying instead on TCR beta sequences and their occurrence across donors. Among under 450 genotyped donors of the cohort, an average of about 240,000 unique TCR beta nucleotide sequences were sequenced per donor, roughly 20% of them non-productive. HLA typing included class I and class II loci at four-digit resolution. Study-level results and caveats: In an earlier analysis of roughly 560 of the donors, most TCR beta V segments were observed in productive rearrangements about 87% or about 30% of the time, broadly matching IMGT annotations. Immune exposure information for the cohort was limited to CMV serostatus. According to a later analysis, TCR association rates differed among HLA loci, with DRB1 alleles showing the most associated TCRs and HLA-C alleles showing the fewest. A further reported finding was that TCR beta sequences accurately predicted the HLA-A and HLA-B alleles for most subjects in the first cohort. Across donors, most TCR sequences were observed very rarely, whereas some public TCRs were present in many individuals. In the study, approximately 150 TCR beta chains were listed as associated with cytomegalovirus. Because the 87-base-pair reads could not distinguish some IMGT-functional V segments, including TRBV6-2 and TRBV6-3, those segments were excluded. Because HLA typing was unavailable for some donors at each locus, only the typed subset was used in association tests. The presence/absence analyses assumed that sequencing depth was roughly uniform across donors, and that assumption may not be true. In a later analysis, HLA-associated TCR beta chains showed more clonal expansion and lower generation probabilities than non-associated chains that were equally common. An association between a missense DCLRE1C variant and V-gene and J-gene trimming of TCR beta chains was found in a later genetic analysis and replicated in an independent cohort. In vitro tests confirmed that three of the cytomegalovirus-associated TCR beta chains recognize cytomegalovirus antigens. This cohort had only TCR beta chains sequenced, and the lack of alpha or paired-chain data limited which features could be detected. In a later analysis, most CMV-associated TCR beta chains were found to appear HLA-restricted, with HLA associations seemingly driven largely by CMV exposure. According to a later analysis, parvovirus B19, influenza, CMV and Epstein-Barr virus appeared linked to several top co-occurrence clusters. Linkage disequilibrium might explain the correlated functional status among segregating V segments, but an unknown experimental factor could not be ruled out. Specific HLA alleles were associated with 15,000 to 20,000 TCR beta sequences at a false discovery rate of 0.05 in a later analysis. The authors suggested that the approach could potentially be extended to other disease states and immunological phenotypes. A group of highly shared sequence variants was considered likely to be a technical artifact of the sequencing pipeline. A later genetic analysis reported fewer N-insertions in productive TCRs among donors in an Asian-associated ancestry cluster than the roughly 670-donor mean. In both the original and validation cohorts, the classifier was reported to diagnose cytomegalovirus status with high specificity and sensitivity. Because counts were too low, about 18 rarely observed V segments, including chromosome 9 orphons, were excluded from the earlier analysis of fewer than 650 of the donors. Assigning TCR associations to individual alleles was difficult when HLA alleles, especially DR and DQ, strongly co-occurred.

Unmatched junction bases come to 5, with V trimmed by 4 bases and J by 6 bases. The germline V gene (reference sequence) supplies CDR1 GTSNPN and CDR2 SVGIG. From cysteine to phenylalanine, the CDR3 is 12 amino acids long. Of the read, only the CDR3 DNA is kept; its 36 bases are in frame from base 1. The cohort consisted of fewer than 700 healthy bone marrow donors. At the time of sampling, all cohort members were nominally healthy, though unrecorded immune exposures were likely present. The donor was CMV seropositive and was included in the group of 250 to 350 seropositive cohort members. A peripheral blood sample was provided by each donor, and peripheral blood mononuclear cells were used for TCR beta sequencing. The Qiagen DNeasy Blood Extraction Kit was used to extract genomic DNA from the blood cell samples. Libraries were prepared through the immunoSEQ multiplex PCR assay. A mixture of 60 forward primers for TCR Vbeta segments and 13 reverse primers for TCR Jbeta segments was used in the multiplex PCR. The CDR3 region of rearranged TCR beta genes was amplified from genomic DNA with a multiplex PCR assay. The Illumina HiSeq System was used to sequence the amplified TCR beta libraries as 87-base-pair reads. The original methods were these. In a later analysis, tens of millions of unique TCR beta chains were counted across the 650 to 750 repertoires, and roughly 11 million of these chains were shared by at least two donors. To remove PCR and sequencing errors, raw reads were error-corrected and collapsed into unique sequences using a nearest-neighbor algorithm that merged closely related sequences. CDR3 sequences were aligned to IMGT reference sequences to assign V, D and J gene segments. For a sequence to be retained, a match of at least six nucleotides was required to both a V gene segment and a J gene segment. A rearrangement was called productive if the CDR3 had no stop codons and remained in frame with V and J, and every other rearrangement was called non-productive. CDR3 was defined by IMGT convention, running from the second conserved V-encoded cysteine to the conserved J-encoded phenylalanine. The earlier analysis of a few hundred of the donors excluded sequences that lacked an unambiguous match to a single V gene segment. An earlier analysis of some 500 of the donors classified V segments as functional when productive rearrangements were above 56.7% and as segregating when the standard deviation between donors was above 5%. A statistical classification framework was built to diagnose cytomegalovirus status from the catalog of TCR beta chain sequences. V and J gene assignment, in a later analysis, came from comparing TCR nucleotide sequences with IMGT/GENE-DB human TR gene sequences. Using the TCRdist pipeline, a later analysis assigned CDR3 sequences along with most-parsimonious VDJ recombination scenarios. In a later analysis, each TCR beta chain was defined by its CDR3 amino acid sequence together with its V-gene family, and reads lacking a unique V-gene family were excluded. In a later analysis, fewer than 600 highly shared, low-generation-probability nucleotide sequences were removed to address suspected cross-contamination and a sequencing artifact. For each public chain, a later analysis derived a clonal expansion index from normalized ranks of inferred template counts within each repertoire. A later analysis computed generation probabilities with a VDJ recombination model fitted to out-of-frame rearrangements, and checked the results against IGoR. A later analysis scored TCR-TCR, TCR-HLA and TCR-CMV co-occurrence with hypergeometric tests, applying a repertoire-size bias correction to TCR pairs. False discovery rates were estimated in a later analysis by permuting HLA or CMV assignments 20 times. In a later analysis, co-occurring TCRs were grouped using DBSCAN, and TCRdist sequence similarity was added for clustering within HLA-allele-positive subsets. Repertoires with fewer than 30,000 or more than 120,000 public chains, plus five repertoires with anomalous nucleotide sharing, were excluded from co-occurrence clustering. TCRdb re-hosts the immuneACCESS table, in-frame sequences only. Its copies lack some clones; in the studies checked, an unresolved V gene accounts for under half of them, and the cause for the rest is not known. V, J and clone size derive from that table, while D and trimming were established from the DNA sequence. In all, the sample holds 210,000 or so clones, and about 80% of those were seen once. The ten largest clones take up roughly 10% of the sample.

Sequenced: PBMCs. The source of this sequence is a woman aged 45-65 years in good health and CMV-seropositive. The chain is assembled from TRBV30 and TRBJ2-5; 7 central nucleotides agree with TRBD1. This receptor has the CDR3 CAWIQGVKTQYF. In nucleotide form, the sequence is TGTGCCTGGATCCAGGGGGTGAAGACCCAGTACTTC.